The entry below gives a single T cell receptor (beta chain) sequence along with its context. Its cognate antigen is unknown. This sample is drawn from a study of CD8+ T cells in alopecia areata. Study-level information: The drug, tofacitinib, lasted 6 to 18 months, followed by 6 months off drug. Study outcomes and limitations: In scalp, tofacitinib significantly decreased clonality and expanded CD8+ clones among the top 100. With tofacitinib ongoing, many expanded lesional clones persisted in both scalp and blood. Sequencing of scalp tissue also captures the resident alphabeta T cells of normal skin.

As the sequencing template, cDNA was produced by extracting RNA and reverse transcribing it. This table comes from immunoSEQ multiplex PCR, and its TCRdb copy is limited to in-frame clones, with some not included. The data show about 120,000 clones, about 50% seen once. The germline CDR1 and CDR2 sequences are SGHRS and YFSETQ. This CDR3 comprises 17 residues. V shed 0 bases and J shed 1 base, with 15 bases lying between them. As for treatment: oral pan-JAK inhibitor, 5-10 mg twice daily. The input for sequencing was CD4+ T cells sorted from blood, taken at week 4, from a patient treated with tofacitinib. The sequence was collected from a human donor with alopecia areata. This chain uses TRBV5-1 with TRBJ2-3, with D possibly matching TRBD1 (6 bases). The CDR3: CASSLVFRGRRTDTQYF. The CDR3 coding sequence is TGCGCCAGCAGCTTGGTGTTCAGGGGACGTCGCACAGATACGCAGTATTTT.